This T cell receptor beta chain emerged from a study of blood T cell repertoires in COVID-19. Study in general: COVID-19 samples collected from the United States, Italy and Spain covered acute and convalescent phases.

The germline CDR1 and CDR2 sequences are MNHNS and SASEGT. This CDR3 has 15 amino acids. The ends were cut back, 2 bases at V and 4 bases at J, with 12 bases in the middle. Some clones are missing from TCRdb's copy, which holds only in-frame ones; the method was immunoSEQ multiplex PCR. The sample yields about 73,000 clones, over 80% seen once. This TCR came from an older man with active or convalescent COVID-19. Sequenced input: peripheral blood. This rearrangement joins TRBV6-1 to TRBJ1-5; tentative D call: TRBD1 (6 bases). The DNA for the CDR3 is TGTGCCAGCAGTGAATTATCACAGGGTAATCAGCCCCAGCATTTT. Its protein is CASSELSQGNQPQHF.